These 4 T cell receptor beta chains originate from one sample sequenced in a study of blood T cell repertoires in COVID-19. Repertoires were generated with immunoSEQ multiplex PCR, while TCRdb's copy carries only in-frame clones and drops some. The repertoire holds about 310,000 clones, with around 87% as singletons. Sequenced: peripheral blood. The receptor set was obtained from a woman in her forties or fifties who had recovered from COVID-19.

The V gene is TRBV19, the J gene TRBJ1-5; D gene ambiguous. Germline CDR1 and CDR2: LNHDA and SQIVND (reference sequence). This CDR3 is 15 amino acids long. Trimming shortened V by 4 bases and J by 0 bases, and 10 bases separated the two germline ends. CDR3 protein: CASSTTTSSNQPQHF. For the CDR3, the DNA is TGTGCCAGTAGTACGACAACCTCTAGCAATCAGCCCCAGCATTTT.

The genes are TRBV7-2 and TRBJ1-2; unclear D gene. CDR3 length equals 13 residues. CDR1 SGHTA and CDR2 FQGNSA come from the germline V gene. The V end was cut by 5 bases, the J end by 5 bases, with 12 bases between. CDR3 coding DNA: TGTGCCAGCAGCCCCGGTACAGAGTATGGCTACACCTTC. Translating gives CASSPGTEYGYTF.

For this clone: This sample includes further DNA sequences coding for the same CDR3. CDR3 in amino acids: CSARVYEQYF. The CDR3 DNA reads as TGCAGTGCCAGGGTCTACGAGCAGTACTTC. V gene TRBV20-1 combines with J gene TRBJ2-7, with a possible D match to TRBD1 (5 bases). This CDR3 is 10 amino acids long. The V and J ends lost 6 bases and 3 bases respectively, with 6 bases between them. Per germline, CDR1 DFQATT and CDR2 SNEGSKA (reference sequence).

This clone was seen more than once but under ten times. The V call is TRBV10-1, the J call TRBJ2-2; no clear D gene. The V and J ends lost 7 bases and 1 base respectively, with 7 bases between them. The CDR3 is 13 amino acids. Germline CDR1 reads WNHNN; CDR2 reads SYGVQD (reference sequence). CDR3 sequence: CASTSGNTGELFF. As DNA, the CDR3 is TGCGCCAGCACCTCCGGGAACACCGGGGAGCTGTTTTTT.